One and the same sample provided the 12 T cell receptor beta chains below, sequenced in a study of graft-versus-host responses after intestinal transplantation. Here immunoSEQ multiplex PCR was the method, and the copy in TCRdb shows in-frame clones only, minus some. The sample contains approximately 54,000 clones, roughly nine tenths of which appear only once. The sample consisted of PBMCs, taken nearly 670 days after intestinal transplant. The source of these receptors is a human patient who received an intestinal transplant, so some T cells may come from the graft donor.

This sequence joins TRBV6-1 and TRBJ2-7; 7 bases align to TRBD1. The germline V gene has CDR1 MNHNS and CDR2 SASEGT. The CDR3 length is 13 residues. V shed 4 bases and J 4 bases; nucleotides not matched to a gene: 4. This CDR3 reads CASSAGQRYEQYF. Written as DNA, the CDR3 is TGTGCCAGCAGTGCGGGACAGAGATACGAGCAGTACTTC.

J is TRBJ2-5 and V is TRBV6-1, with 8 bases identical to TRBD1. The CDR3 sequence is 14 residues long. Germline V CDR1 and CDR2: MNHNS, SASEGT. V dropped 6 bases and J dropped 5; count of bases not matched to a gene: 8. This CDR3 reads CASSGTGGIETQYF. The DNA for the CDR3 is TGTGCCAGCAGCGGGACAGGAGGAATCGAGACCCAGTACTTC.

V is TRBV11-2 and J is TRBJ1-2; possible D gene TRBD1, 5 bases. This CDR3 has 17 residues. The germline gives CDR1 SGHAT, CDR2 FQNNGV. The germline V and J ends were trimmed by 6 bases and 8 bases, with 28 bases remaining between them. The CDR3 here is CASRGEPRDGPRGGYTF. CDR3 in DNA: TGTGCCAGCAGAGGGGAACCCCGGGACGGACCTCGGGGGGGCTACACCTTC.

This chain uses TRBV5-1 with TRBJ2-7; weak D call: TRBD1 (5 bases). Germline V gene data show CDR1 as SGHRS and CDR2 as YFSETQ. This CDR3 comprises 13 residues. V lost 7 bases to trimming and J lost 1 base, with 12 bases between them. For the CDR3, the DNA is TGCGCCAGCGGAATGGACAATTCCTACGAGCAGTACTTC. As protein: CASGMDNSYEQYF. The whole variable domain, filled in from reference TRBV5-1 and TRBJ2-7, reads KAGVTQTPRYLIKTRGQQVTLSCSPISGHRSVSWYQQTPGQGLQFLFEYFSETQRNKGNFPGRFSGRQFSNSRSEMNVSTLELGDSALYLCASGMDNSYEQYFGPGTRLTVT.

This chain links TRBV2 with TRBJ1-5; D gene unclear. With 8 bases removed from V and 1 base from J, the gap between germline ends came to 9 bases. Germline loops: CDR1 SNHLY, CDR2 FYNNEI. The CDR3 consists of 13 residues. The CDR3 DNA follows: TGTGCCAGCGAATTGGAGAGCAATCAGCCCCAGCATTTT. Translation gives CASELESNQPQHF.

The chain recombines TRBV19 with TRBJ1-3, with D uncertain. CDR3 length: 14 residues. V was pared by 7 bases and J by 4 bases, with 14 bases between. Germline values: CDR1 LNHDA, CDR2 SQIVND (reference sequence). In DNA, the CDR3 is TGTGCCAGTACTCACGAAAGTTCCGGAAACACCATATATTTT. Translating it yields CASTHESSGNTIYF. Looking up the rest from reference TRBV19 and TRBJ1-3 gives the full variable domain: DGGITQSPKYLFRKEGQNVTLSCEQNLNHDAMYWYRQDPGQGLRLIYYSQIVNDFQKGDIAEGYSVSREKKESFPLTVTSAQKNPTAFYLCASTHESSGNTIYFGEGSWLTVV.

The genes are TRBV27 and TRBJ2-3; 9 bases align to TRBD1. The CDR3 consists of 15 residues. Germline V gene data show CDR1 as MNHEY and CDR2 as SMNVEV (reference sequence). V shed 6 bases and J 1 base; nucleotides not matched to a gene: 5. The CDR3 here is CASRQGAVGTDTQYF. CDR3 bases: TGTGCCAGCAGACAGGGGGCGGTGGGCACAGATACGCAGTATTTT.

CDR3 sequence: CASSWDSNTGELFF. CDR3 bases: TGTGCCAGCAGCTGGGACAGTAACACCGGGGAGCTGTTTTTT. This chain connects TRBV6-5 to TRBJ2-2; the match to TRBD1 covers 7 bases. The V gene's germline CDR1 is MNHEY and CDR2 SVGAGI. The junction had 3 bases not matched to a gene; V was cut back by 6 bases and J by 2 bases. The CDR3 length is 14 residues.

CDR3 loop: CASSPNQLAGASNTGELFF. The CDR3 DNA reads as TGTGCCAGCTCACCGAATCAACTAGCGGGGGCCTCGAACACCGGGGAGCTGTTTTTT. The rearrangement joins TRBV18 to TRBJ2-2; TRBD2 matches 11 bases. The CDR3 consists of 19 residues. Germline V gene lookup returns CDR1 KGHSH and CDR2 LQKENI. The junction had 9 bases not matched to a gene; V was cut back by 3 bases and J by 0 bases.

This rearrangement joins TRBV18 to TRBJ1-3; no reliable D call. The length of the CDR3 is 15 residues. V dropped 3 bases and J dropped 1 base, with 10 bases sitting between them. Germline values: CDR1 KGHSH, CDR2 LQKENI. CDR3 region: CASSPGGSSGNTIYF. DNA for the CDR3: TGTGCCAGCTCACCGGGAGGGTCTTCTGGAAACACCATATATTTT.

The rearrangement joins TRBV4-1 to TRBJ2-7; TRBD1 matches 10 bases. The V gene end was trimmed by 4 bases and the J gene end by 4 bases; junction bases not matched to a gene: 13. There are 17 residues in the CDR3. The germline CDR1 and CDR2 sequences are MGHRA and YSYEKL. In nucleotides, the CDR3 is TGCGCCAGCAGCCTTAGAAGTCACGACAGGGGGCAATACGAGCAGTACTTC. The encoded protein is CASSLRSHDRGQYEQYF.

This sequence joins TRBV10-3 and TRBJ1-3; no firm D call. Germline CDR1 and CDR2: ENHRY and SYGVKD. V lost 4 bases and J lost 0, with 10 bases in between. The CDR3 loop spans 15 amino acids. The DNA of the CDR3 is TGTGCCATCAGTGGGCAGGTCGACTCTGGAAACACCATATATTTT. As protein: CAISGQVDSGNTIYF.